These 8 T cell receptor beta chains originate from one sample sequenced in a study of T-cell reconstitution after alpha-beta-depleted transplantation in children. Using unique molecular identifiers, the investigators prepared the TCRbeta library. TCRdb called the PCR reads again in MiXCR, with one record for every CDR3 protein. The sample has some 550,000 distinct CDR3 sequences, around 18% seen once. The sample in question was PBMCs from the stem cell graft donor, obtained from the stem cell graft. These receptors all come from a human donor who donated a stem cell graft to a child with acute lymphoblastic leukemia.

This clonotype was counted between two and nine times. The chain carries TRBV27 and TRBJ2-3, with TRBD2 matching over 12 bases. The ends lost 5 bases at V and 6 bases at J; junction bases unmatched: 6. This CDR3 is 15 amino acids long. Germline-derived CDR1 and CDR2 are MNHEY and SMNVEV (reference sequence). CDR3 sequence: CASSPLAGGYDTQYF. The CDR3, as DNA: TGTGCCAGCAGTCCACTAGCGGGAGGTTACGATACGCAGTATTTT.

In the case of this clonotype: Being one base from a much bigger clone, this may be a read error. The CDR3, as DNA: TGCAGTGCTAGGGACAGTTACTACGAGCAGTACTTC. Protein product: CSARDSYYEQYF. V and J are TRBV20-1 and TRBJ2-7; a weak D match, TRBD1 (6 bases). This CDR3 has 12 amino acids. Germline V lookup: CDR1 DFQATT, CDR2 SNEGSKA (reference sequence). V lost 3 bases, J lost 3 bases, and 9 bases lay in between.

CDR3 sequence: CICGRGQNGELFF. CDR3 nucleotides: TGTATCTGCGGCCGGGGGCAGAACGGGGAGCTGTTTTTT. The chain recombines TRBV6-1 with TRBJ2-2; D is possibly TRBD1 or TRBD2 (6 bases each). Germline V gene data show CDR1 as MNHNS and CDR2 as SASEGT. This CDR3 is 13 amino acids long.

Only one count was recorded for this clonotype. This chain uses TRBV18 with TRBJ1-3, with D maybe TRBD1 (6 bases). The V and J ends lost 2 bases and 2 bases respectively, with 13 bases between them. Germline assignment: CDR1 KGHSH and CDR2 LQKENI. The CDR3 sequence is 16 residues long. CDR3 residues: CASSPATGGTGNTIYF. The CDR3 DNA reads TGTGCCAGCTCACCAGCCACGGGGGGCACTGGAAACACCATATATTTT.

Comment on this clonotype: Mismatch with germline at one junction end may stem from a read error. The chain carries TRBV13 and TRBJ1-2; D is unclear. This CDR3 has 15 residues. Germline lookup yields CDR1 PRHDT and CDR2 FYEKMQ (reference sequence). Here the CDR3 reads CASTLLGGGSNGHTF. Here the CDR3 DNA reads TGTGCCAGCACCCTACTGGGCGGCGGTTCTAATGGCCACACCTTC.

In its sample, this clonotype was seen a few times. V is TRBV18 and J is TRBJ2-3, with 7 bases identical to TRBD1. This CDR3 is built from 14 residues. The germline CDR1 and CDR2 sequences are KGHSH and LQKENI. The junction had 4 bases not matched to a gene; V was cut back by 3 bases and J by 4 bases. CDR3 sequence: CASSPGTVADTQYF. CDR3 in DNA: TGTGCCAGCTCACCGGGGACAGTAGCAGATACGCAGTATTTT.

This clonotype was recorded many times. The V gene is TRBV15, the J gene TRBJ2-7; 7 bases are a match to TRBD2. Germline V gene sequence: CDR1 LNHNV, CDR2 YYDKDF (reference sequence). The CDR3 runs 16 residues. Germline trimming cut 3 bases from V and 3 bases from J; bases unmatched to any gene: 11. CDR3 loop: CATSSLSREGFYEQYF. The DNA of the CDR3 is TGTGCCACCAGCAGTCTGAGCAGGGAGGGCTTCTACGAGCAGTACTTC.

The chain has TRBV5-1 and TRBJ1-1, with unresolved D. The CDR3 contains 13 residues. Between the trimmed V and J ends, which lost 5 bases and 2 bases, there was a span of 10 bases. From germline, CDR1 is SGHRS and CDR2 YFSETQ. The CDR3 region is CASRMDPNTEAFF. In nucleotides, the CDR3 is TGCGCCAGCAGGATGGACCCTAACACTGAAGCTTTCTTT.